This record covers a single T cell receptor (beta chain). Its antigen is still unknown. This sample is drawn from a study of post-analysis software for immune sequencing data. Study at large: As for disease course, relapsing-remitting, secondary progressive and progressive-relapsing multiple sclerosis were all included. General study results and limits: For normalized Chao1 diversity, multiple sclerosis patients scored significantly lower than controls did. Under F measure analysis, samples from one preparation batch co-clustered strongly. TRBV segments more frequent in patients than in controls numbered five and included TRBV5-6, TRBV5-1 and TRBV20-1.

Germline CDR1 and CDR2: LNHDA and SQIVND (reference sequence). V was pared by 3 bases and J by 7 bases, with 12 bases of the junction left unmatched. This CDR3 region has 17 residues. Each TCR beta cDNA library carried unique molecular identifiers. TCRdb fed the PCR reads into MiXCR, producing one record per CDR3 protein. Of some 260,000 distinct CDR3 sequences in the sample, 35% to 40% are singletons; the top ten hold under 5.5%. The sequence was collected from a girl between 10 and 17 years old with multiple sclerosis. This chain joins TRBV19 and TRBJ1-6; 7 nucleotides line up with TRBD1. The specimen was blood. This CDR3 is CASSIATGLGRNSPLHF. For the CDR3, the DNA is TGTGCCAGTAGTATCGCGACAGGGCTCGGGCGAAATTCACCCCTCCACTTT.